The clone carrying this T cell receptor beta chain was found a few times. Assay used: immunoSEQ multiplex PCR; TCRdb lists only in-frame clones, some missing. Of over 110,000 clones in the sample, around three quarters were seen once. The V gene lost 0 bases and the J gene lost 0 bases, with 6 bases spanning the gap. The germline CDR1 and CDR2 sequences are SGHRS and YFSETQ. The CDR3 spans 15 residues. The data were taken from a study of blood T cell repertoires in COVID-19. The chain links TRBV5-1 to TRBJ2-2; D not certain. The receptor was derived from a man between 60 and 75 years old with acute or convalescent COVID-19. The sample taken for sequencing was peripheral blood. The CDR3 DNA is TGCGCCAGCAGCTTGGGCAGGTCGAACACCGGGGAGCTGTTTTTT. Protein product: CASSLGRSNTGELFF.